This T cell receptor beta chain comes out of a study of blood T cells in healthy people across ages. Study results and limitations: Leaving the PBMCs unsorted stopped any conclusive comparison of naive versus antigen-experienced cells.

This clonotype was seen at least ten times. Its antigen is not identified. This CDR3 comprises 15 residues. Losses at the gene ends were 6 bases for V and 5 bases for J; bases not matched to a gene: 13. Germline V gene lookup returns CDR1 SQVTM and CDR2 ANQGSEA. Primed by a sample-barcoded 5' primer and a J-beta primer mix, a second PCR proceeded for about 7 to 11 cycles. TCRdb re-called the 5' RACE reads through MiXCR, storing one row per CDR3 protein. The repertoire has under 2,000,000 distinct CDR3 sequences, around half of them found once; the top ten carry about 2.1%. The TCR originated in a woman aged 40 to 50 in good health. The gene calls are TRBV29-1 and TRBJ1-2; 9 bases line up with TRBD1. The specimen was blood. The CDR3 protein is CSVAGQGNLEYGYTF. CDR3 sequence (DNA): TGCAGCGTCGCTGGACAGGGGAATTTGGAATATGGCTACACCTTC.